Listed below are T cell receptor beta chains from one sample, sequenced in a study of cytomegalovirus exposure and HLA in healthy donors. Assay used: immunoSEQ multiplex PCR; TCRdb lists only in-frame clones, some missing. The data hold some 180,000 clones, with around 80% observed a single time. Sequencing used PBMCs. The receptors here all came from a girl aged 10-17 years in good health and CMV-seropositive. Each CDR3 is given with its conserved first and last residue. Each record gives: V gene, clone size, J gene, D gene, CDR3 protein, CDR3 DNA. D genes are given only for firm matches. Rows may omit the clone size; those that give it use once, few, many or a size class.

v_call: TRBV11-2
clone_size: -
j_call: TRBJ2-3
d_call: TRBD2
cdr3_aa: CASSRRTSGSTDTQYF
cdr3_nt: TGTGCCAGCAGCCGGAGGACTAGCGGGAGCACAGATACGCAGTATTTT

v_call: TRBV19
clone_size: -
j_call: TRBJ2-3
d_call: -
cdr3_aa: CASKAGPSTDTQYF
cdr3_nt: TGTGCCAGTAAGGCGGGACCTAGCACAGATACGCAGTATTTT

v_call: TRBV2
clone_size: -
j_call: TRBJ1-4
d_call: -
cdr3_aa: CASSAGGEYEKLFF
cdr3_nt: TGTGCCAGCAGTGCTGGGGGCGAGTATGAAAAACTGTTTTTT

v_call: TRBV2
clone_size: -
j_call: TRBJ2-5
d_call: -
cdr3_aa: CASRGRGRGTQYF
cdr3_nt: TGTGCCAGCAGAGGACGGGGCAGGGGGACCCAGTACTTC

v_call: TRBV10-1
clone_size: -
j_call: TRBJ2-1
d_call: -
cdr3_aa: CASSDRKLPYNEQFF
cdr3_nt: TGCGCCAGCAGTGACAGGAAGCTCCCCTACAATGAGCAGTTCTTC

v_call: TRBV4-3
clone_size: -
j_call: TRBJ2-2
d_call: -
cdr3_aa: CASSQAGIQNTGELFF
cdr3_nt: TGCGCCAGCAGCCAAGCGGGGATCCAGAACACCGGGGAGCTGTTTTTT

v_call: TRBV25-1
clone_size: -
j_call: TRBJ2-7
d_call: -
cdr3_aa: CASSRTAYEQYF
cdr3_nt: TGTGCCAGCAGTCGGACAGCCTACGAGCAGTACTTC

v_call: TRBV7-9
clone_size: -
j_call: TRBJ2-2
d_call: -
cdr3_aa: CASTQQGRNTGELFF
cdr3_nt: TGTGCCAGCACCCAGCAGGGCAGGAACACCGGGGAGCTGTTTTTT

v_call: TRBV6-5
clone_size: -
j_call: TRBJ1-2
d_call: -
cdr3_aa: CASSYGSLGYGYTF
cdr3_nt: TGTGCCAGCAGTTACGGCAGCCTAGGCTATGGCTACACCTTC

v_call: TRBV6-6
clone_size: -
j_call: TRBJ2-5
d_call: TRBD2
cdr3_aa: CASSSGLAPRGTQYF
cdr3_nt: TGTGCCAGCAGTTCCGGACTAGCGCCCCGGGGGACCCAGTACTTC

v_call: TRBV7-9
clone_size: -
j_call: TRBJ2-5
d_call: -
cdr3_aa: CASSPSAETQYF
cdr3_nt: TGTGCCAGCAGCCCCTCTGCGGAGACCCAGTACTTC

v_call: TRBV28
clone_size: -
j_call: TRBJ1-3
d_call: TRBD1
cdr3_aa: CASSVSPDRAGNTIYF
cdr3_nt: TGTGCCAGCAGTGTCAGCCCGGACAGGGCTGGAAACACCATATATTTT

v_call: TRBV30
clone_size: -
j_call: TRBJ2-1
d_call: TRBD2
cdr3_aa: CAWSLAGGLLDEQFF
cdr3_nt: TGTGCCTGGAGTTTGGCGGGAGGTCTCCTAGATGAGCAGTTCTTC

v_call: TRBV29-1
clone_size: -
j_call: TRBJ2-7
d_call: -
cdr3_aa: CSVEDRDYEQYF
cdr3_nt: TGCAGCGTTGAAGACCGAGACTACGAGCAGTACTTC

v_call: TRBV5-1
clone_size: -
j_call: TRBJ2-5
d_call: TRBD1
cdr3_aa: CASSLEPTGVGTQETQYF
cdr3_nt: TGCGCCAGCAGCCTGGAACCGACAGGGGTCGGAACTCAAGAGACCCAGTACTTC

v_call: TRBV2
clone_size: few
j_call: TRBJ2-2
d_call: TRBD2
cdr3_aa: CASSGEGLGNTGELFF
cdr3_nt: TGTGCCAGCAGTGGAGAGGGACTAGGAAACACCGGGGAGCTGTTTTTT

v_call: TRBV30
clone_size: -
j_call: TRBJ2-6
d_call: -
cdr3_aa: CAWSLRVGAGGANVLTF
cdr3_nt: TGTGCCTGGAGTTTAAGGGTGGGGGCGGGTGGGGCCAACGTCCTGACTTTC

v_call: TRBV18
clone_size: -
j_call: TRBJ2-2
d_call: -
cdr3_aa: CASSGTNTGELFF
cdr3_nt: TGTGCCAGCTCCGGGACGAACACCGGGGAGCTGTTTTTT

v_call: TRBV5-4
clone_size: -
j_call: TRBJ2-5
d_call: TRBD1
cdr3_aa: CASSPRDRGLETQYF
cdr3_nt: TGTGCCAGCAGCCCCCGGGACAGGGGATTAGAGACCCAGTACTTC

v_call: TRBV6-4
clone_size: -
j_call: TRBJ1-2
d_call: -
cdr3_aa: CASSDRGNGYTF
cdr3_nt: TGTGCCAGCAGTGACAGGGGAAATGGCTACACCTTC

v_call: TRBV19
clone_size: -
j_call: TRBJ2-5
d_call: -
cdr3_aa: CASSDQGAETQYF
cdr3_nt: TGTGCCAGTAGTGACCAGGGCGCAGAGACCCAGTACTTC

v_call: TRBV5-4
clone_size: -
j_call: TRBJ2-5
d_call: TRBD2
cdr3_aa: CASSQGLAEGDQETQYF
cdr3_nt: TGTGCCAGCAGCCAGGGACTAGCGGAGGGCGACCAAGAGACCCAGTACTTC